This T cell receptor beta chain was obtained from a study of blood T cells in healthy people across ages. Study results and caveats: It was the long-lived donors that had more naive CD4+ cells and higher diversity than aged donors. Per million T cells, the diversity of TCR beta decreased roughly linearly as age advanced.

For the second PCR, which ran for about 6 to 11 cycles, a sample-barcoded 5' primer and a J-beta primer mix were used. Via MiXCR, TCRdb re-called the 5' RACE reads, giving one row per CDR3 protein. This table has hundreds of thousands of distinct CDR3 sequences, roughly 30% appearing once. The V gene's germline CDR1 is LGHNA and CDR2 YNFKEQ. The CDR3 runs to 14 residues. With respect to this clonotype: Its cognate antigen is unknown. This may arise from a read error, as a much more abundant clone is one base away.

For every donor, a draw yielded about 9.7 milliliters of peripheral blood. This clonotype was sampled from a woman at least 80 years old in good health. The chain carries TRBV4-2 and TRBJ2-5, with D tentatively TRBD1 (5 bases). Input material: blood. The CDR3 spells CAGSQEVGRETQYF. CDR3 nucleotides: TGTGCCGGCAGCCAAGAGGTGGGGCGAGAGACCCAGTACTTC.